This TCR beta chain came from a study of blood T cell repertoires in COVID-19. In germline, CDR1 is ENHRY, CDR2 SYGVKD. V dropped 2 bases and J dropped 7 bases, with 15 bases sitting between them. The CDR3 is 15 residues long. Sequenced by immunoSEQ multiplex PCR; TCRdb stores in-frame clones only, minus some. The table has 70,000 or so clones, more than 75% seen once. The specimen was peripheral blood. The chain is built from TRBV10-3 and TRBJ1-5; a possible D gene is TRBD1 (5 bases). This clonotype was obtained from an elderly woman with active or convalescent COVID-19. CDR3 nucleotides: TGTGCCATCAGTGAGGGAGTGGGGGAGGAACAGCCCCAGCATTTT. This encodes CAISEGVGEEQPQHF.